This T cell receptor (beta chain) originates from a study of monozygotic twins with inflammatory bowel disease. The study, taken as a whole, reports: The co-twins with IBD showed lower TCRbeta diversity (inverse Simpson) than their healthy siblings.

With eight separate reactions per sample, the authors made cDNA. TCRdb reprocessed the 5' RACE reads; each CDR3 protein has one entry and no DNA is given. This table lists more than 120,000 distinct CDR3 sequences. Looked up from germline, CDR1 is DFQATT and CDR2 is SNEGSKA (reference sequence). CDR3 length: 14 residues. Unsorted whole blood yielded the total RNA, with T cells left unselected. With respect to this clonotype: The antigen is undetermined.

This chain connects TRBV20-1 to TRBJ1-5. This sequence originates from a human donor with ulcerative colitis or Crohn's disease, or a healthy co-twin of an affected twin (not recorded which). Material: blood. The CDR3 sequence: CSARGTYSNQPQHF.